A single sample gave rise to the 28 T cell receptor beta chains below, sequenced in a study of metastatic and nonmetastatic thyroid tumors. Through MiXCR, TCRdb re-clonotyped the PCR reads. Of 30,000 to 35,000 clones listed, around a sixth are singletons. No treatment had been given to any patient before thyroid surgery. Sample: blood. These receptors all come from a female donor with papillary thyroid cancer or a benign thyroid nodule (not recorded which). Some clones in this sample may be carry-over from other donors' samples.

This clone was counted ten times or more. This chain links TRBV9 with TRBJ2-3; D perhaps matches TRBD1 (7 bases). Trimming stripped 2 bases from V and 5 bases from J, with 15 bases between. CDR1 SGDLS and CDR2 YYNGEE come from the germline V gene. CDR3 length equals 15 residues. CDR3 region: CASSVTGMEGDTQYF. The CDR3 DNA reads TGTGCCAGCAGCGTGACAGGGATGGAGGGAGATACGCAGTATTTT.

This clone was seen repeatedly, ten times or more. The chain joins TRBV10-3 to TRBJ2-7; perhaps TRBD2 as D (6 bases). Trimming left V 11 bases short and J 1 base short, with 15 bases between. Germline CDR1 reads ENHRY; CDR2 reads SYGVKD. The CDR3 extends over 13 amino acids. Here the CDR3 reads CAGSRGESYEQYF. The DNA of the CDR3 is TGTGCCGGCTCGCGGGGTGAATCCTACGAGCAGTACTTC.

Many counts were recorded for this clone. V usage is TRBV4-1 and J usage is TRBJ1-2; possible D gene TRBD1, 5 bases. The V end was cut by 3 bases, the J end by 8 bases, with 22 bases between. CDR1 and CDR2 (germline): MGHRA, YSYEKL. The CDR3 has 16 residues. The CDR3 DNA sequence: TGCGCCAGCAGCCAGGGCCGGGACCAAGGTGTCGGCGGCTACACCTTC. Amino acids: CASSQGRDQGVGGYTF.

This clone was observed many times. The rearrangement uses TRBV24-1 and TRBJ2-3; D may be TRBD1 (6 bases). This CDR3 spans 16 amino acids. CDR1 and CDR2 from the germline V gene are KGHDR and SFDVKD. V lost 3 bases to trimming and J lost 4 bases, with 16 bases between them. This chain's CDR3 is CATSDRTASGPDTQYF. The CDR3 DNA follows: TGTGCCACCAGTGATCGGACAGCTTCAGGGCCAGATACGCAGTATTTT.

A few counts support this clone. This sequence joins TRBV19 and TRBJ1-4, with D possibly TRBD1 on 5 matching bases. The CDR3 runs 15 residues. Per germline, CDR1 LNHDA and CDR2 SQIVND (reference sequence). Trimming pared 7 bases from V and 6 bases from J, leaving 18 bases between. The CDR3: CASMKEGVSDEKLFF. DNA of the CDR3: TGTGCCAGTATGAAAGAAGGGGTCAGCGATGAAAAACTGTTTTTT.

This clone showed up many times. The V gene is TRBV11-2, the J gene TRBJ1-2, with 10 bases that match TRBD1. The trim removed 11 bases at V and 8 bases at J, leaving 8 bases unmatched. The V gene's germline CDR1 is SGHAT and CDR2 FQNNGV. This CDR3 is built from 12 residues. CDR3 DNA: TGTGCCGCCGGGACAGGGGTTTACGGCTACACCTTC. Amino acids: CAAGTGVYGYTF.

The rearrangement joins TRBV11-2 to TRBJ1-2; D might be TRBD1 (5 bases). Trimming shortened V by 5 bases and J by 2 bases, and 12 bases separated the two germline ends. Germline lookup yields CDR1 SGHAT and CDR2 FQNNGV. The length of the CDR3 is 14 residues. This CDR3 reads CASSHGTANYGYTF. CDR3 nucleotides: TGTGCCAGCAGCCATGGGACGGCGAACTATGGCTACACCTTC.

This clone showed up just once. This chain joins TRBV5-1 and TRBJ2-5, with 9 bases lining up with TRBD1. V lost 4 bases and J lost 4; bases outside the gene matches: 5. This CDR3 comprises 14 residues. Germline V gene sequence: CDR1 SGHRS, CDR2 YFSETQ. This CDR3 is CASSPPGQGETQYF. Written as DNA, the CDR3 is TGCGCCAGCAGCCCTCCGGGACAGGGAGAGACCCAGTACTTC.

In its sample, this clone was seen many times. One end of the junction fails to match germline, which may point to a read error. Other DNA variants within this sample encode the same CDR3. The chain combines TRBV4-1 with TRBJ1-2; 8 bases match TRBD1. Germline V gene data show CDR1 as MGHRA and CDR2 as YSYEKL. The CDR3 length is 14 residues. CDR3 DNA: TGCGCCAGCAGCCTCGGACAGGGCGGCTATGGCTACACCTTT. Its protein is CASSLGQGGYGYTF.

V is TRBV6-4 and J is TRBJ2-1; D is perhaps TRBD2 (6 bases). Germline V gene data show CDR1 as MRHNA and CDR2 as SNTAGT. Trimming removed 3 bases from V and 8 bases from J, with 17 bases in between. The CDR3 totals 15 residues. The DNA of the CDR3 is TGTGCCAGCAGTGATTCCTTGGGAGTAGCGGATGAGCAGTTCTTC. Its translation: CASSDSLGVADEQFF.

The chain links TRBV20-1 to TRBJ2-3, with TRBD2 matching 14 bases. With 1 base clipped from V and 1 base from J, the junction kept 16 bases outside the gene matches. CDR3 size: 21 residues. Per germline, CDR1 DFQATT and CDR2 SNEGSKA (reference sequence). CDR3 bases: TGCAGTGCTAGAGGGAGGGCCCCCGGGACTAGCGGGAGAAGGGGCACAGATACGCAGTATTTT. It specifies CSARGRAPGTSGRRGTDTQYF.

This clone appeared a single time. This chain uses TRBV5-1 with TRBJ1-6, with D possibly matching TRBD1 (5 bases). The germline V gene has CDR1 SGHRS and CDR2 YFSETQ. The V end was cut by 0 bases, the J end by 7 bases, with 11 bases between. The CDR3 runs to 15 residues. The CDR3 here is CASSLAGATNSPLHF. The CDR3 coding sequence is TGCGCCAGCAGCTTGGCTGGGGCGACCAATTCACCCCTCCACTTT.

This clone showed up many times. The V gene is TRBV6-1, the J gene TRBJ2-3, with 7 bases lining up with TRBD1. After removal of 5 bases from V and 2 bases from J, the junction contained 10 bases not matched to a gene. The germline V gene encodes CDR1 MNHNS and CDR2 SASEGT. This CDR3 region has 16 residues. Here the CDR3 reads CASSKQGRADTDTQYF. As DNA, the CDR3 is TGTGCCAGCAGTAAACAGGGGCGGGCGGACACAGATACGCAGTATTTT.

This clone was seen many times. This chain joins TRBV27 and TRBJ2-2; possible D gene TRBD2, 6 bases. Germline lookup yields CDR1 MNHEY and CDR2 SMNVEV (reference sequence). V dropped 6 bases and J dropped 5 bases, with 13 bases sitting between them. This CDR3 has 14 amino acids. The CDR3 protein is CASSSGRRTGELFF. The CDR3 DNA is TGTGCCAGCAGCTCCGGGAGAAGGACCGGGGAGCTGTTTTTT.

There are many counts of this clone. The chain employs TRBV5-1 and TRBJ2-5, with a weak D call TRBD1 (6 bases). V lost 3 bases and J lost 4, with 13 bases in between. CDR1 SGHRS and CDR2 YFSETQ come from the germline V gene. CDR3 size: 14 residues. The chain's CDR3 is CASSSGTPRETQYF. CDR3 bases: TGCGCCAGCAGCTCCGGGACACCCCGAGAGACCCAGTACTTC.

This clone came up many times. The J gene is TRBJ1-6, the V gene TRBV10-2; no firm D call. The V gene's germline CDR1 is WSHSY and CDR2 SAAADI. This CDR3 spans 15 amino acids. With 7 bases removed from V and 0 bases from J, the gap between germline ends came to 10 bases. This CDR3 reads CASKEAGSYNSPLHF. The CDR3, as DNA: TGCGCCAGCAAGGAGGCGGGCTCCTATAATTCACCCCTCCACTTT.

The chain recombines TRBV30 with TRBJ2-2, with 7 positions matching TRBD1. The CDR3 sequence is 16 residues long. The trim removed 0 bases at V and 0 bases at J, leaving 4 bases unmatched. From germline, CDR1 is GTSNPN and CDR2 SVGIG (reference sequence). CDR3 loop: CAWSVRGGSNTGELFF. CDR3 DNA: TGTGCCTGGAGTGTACGAGGGGGCTCGAACACCGGGGAGCTGTTTTTT.

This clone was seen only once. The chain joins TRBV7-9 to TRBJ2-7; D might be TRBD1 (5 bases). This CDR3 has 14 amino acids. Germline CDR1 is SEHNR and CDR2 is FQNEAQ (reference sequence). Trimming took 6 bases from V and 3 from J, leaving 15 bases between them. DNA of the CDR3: TGTGCCAGCAGACTGACATTGGGGCGCTACGAGCAGTACTTC. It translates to CASRLTLGRYEQYF.

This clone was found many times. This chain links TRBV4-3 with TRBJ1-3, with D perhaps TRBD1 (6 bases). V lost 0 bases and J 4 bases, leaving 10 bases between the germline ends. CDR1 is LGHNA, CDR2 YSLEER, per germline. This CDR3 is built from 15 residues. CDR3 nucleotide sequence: TGCGCCAGCAGCCAAGACAGGGGACCCGGAAACACCATATATTTT. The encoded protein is CASSQDRGPGNTIYF.

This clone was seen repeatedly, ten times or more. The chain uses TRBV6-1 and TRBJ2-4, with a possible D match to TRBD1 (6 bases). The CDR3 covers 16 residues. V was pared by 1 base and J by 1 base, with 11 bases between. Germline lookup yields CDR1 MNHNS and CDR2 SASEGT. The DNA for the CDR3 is TGTGCCAGCAGTGAAGAGACAACAGGGGCCAAAAACATTCAGTACTTC. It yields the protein CASSEETTGAKNIQYF.

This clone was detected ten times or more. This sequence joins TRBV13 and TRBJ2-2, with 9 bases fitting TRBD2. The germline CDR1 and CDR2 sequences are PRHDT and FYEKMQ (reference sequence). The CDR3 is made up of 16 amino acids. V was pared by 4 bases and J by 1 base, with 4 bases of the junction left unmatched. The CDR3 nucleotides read TGTGCCAGCAGCTGGAAGACTAGCGGGAACACCGGGGAGCTGTTTTTT. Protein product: CASSWKTSGNTGELFF.

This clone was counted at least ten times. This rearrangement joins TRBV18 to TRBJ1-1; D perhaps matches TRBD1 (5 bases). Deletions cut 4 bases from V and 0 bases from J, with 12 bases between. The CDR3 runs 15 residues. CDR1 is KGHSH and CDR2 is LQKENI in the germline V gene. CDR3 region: CASSLPTAMNTEAFF. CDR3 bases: TGTGCCAGCTCACTCCCGACAGCAATGAACACTGAAGCTTTCTTT.

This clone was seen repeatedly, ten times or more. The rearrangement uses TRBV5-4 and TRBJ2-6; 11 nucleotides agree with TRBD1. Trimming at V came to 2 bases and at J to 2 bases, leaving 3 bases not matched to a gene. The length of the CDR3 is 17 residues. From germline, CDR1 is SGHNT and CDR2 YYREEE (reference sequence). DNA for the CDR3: TGTGCCAGCAGCTTAGGACAGGGGGCCACTGGGGCCAACGTCCTGACTTTC. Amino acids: CASSLGQGATGANVLTF.

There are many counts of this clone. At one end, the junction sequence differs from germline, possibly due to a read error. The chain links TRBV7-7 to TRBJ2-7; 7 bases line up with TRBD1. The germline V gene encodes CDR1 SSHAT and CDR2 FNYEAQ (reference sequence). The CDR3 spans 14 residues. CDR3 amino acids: CASSSTGVLHEQYF. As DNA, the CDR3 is TGTGCTAGCAGCTCAACAGGGGTTCTCCACGAGCAGTACTTC.

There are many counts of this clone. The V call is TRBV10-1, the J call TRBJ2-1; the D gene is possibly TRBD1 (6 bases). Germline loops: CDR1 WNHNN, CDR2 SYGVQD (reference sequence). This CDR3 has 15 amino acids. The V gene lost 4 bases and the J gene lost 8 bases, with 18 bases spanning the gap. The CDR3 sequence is CASSVGTSTTDEQFF. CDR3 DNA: TGCGCCAGCAGTGTCGGGACATCGACGACGGATGAGCAGTTCTTC.

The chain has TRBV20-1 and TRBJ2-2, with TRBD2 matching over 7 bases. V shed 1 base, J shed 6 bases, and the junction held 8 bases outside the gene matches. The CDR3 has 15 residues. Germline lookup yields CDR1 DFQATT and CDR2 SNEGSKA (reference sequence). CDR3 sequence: CSARAPGLRAGELFF. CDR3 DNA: TGCAGTGCTAGAGCGCCGGGACTACGCGCCGGGGAGCTGTTTTTT.

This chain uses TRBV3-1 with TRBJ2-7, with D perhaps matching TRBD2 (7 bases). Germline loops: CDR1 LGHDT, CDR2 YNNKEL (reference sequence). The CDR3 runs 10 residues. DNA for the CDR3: TGTCATAAGGGGGGGGACGAGCAGTACTTC. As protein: CHKGGDEQYF.

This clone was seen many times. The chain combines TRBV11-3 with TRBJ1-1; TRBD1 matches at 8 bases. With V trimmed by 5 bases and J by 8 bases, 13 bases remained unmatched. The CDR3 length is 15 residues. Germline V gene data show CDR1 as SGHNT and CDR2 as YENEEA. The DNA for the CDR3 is TGTGCCAGCAGCCCCCAGGACAGGGTTGGTGACGAAGCTTTCTTT. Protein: CASSPQDRVGDEAFF.